Each of the 8 T cell receptor beta chains below was sequenced from the same sample in a study of beta chain features in type 1 diabetes. The study reverse transcribed the entire isolated RNA, so it sequenced expressed TCRB transcripts. Data came from immunoSEQ multiplex PCR; TCRdb stores just in-frame clones and leaves some out. The profile shows about 250,000 clones, 12% to 15% of them singletons. The specimen sequenced was naive CD4+ T cells from blood. The receptor source for this set is a woman aged 40 to 49 in good health.

J is TRBJ2-7 and V is TRBV18, with no clear D. The germline V gene encodes CDR1 KGHSH and CDR2 LQKENI. The CDR3 is 13 residues long. Trimming removed 2 bases from V and 6 bases from J, with 11 bases in between. The CDR3 reads CASSPYAAREQYF. The DNA for the CDR3 is TGTGCCAGCTCACCATACGCGGCCCGCGAGCAGTACTTC.

This rearrangement joins TRBV5-1 to TRBJ2-7; 9 bases are shared with TRBD2. The CDR3 sequence is 14 residues long. Germline loops: CDR1 SGHRS, CDR2 YFSETQ. The ends lost 4 bases at V and 2 bases at J; junction bases unmatched: 4. The CDR3 is CASSATSGAYEQYF. CDR3 nucleotide sequence: TGCGCCAGCAGCGCGACTAGCGGTGCCTACGAGCAGTACTTC.

This clone came up a few times. V usage is TRBV18 and J usage is TRBJ2-7, with 7 bases aligning to TRBD1. Losses at the gene ends were 1 base for V and 4 bases for J; bases not matched to a gene: 4. The CDR3 is 14 amino acids. Germline CDR1 and CDR2: KGHSH and LQKENI. CDR3 region: CASSPQGGAYEQYF. CDR3 DNA sequence: TGTGCCAGCTCACCACAAGGGGGCGCGTACGAGCAGTACTTC.

This clone occurred a few times. This rearrangement joins TRBV7-2 to TRBJ1-2; D is unclear. The CDR3 is made up of 15 amino acids. Germline CDR1 reads SGHTA; CDR2 reads FQGNSA. Trimming took off 3 bases at V and 4 bases at J, with 15 bases between the two ends. The CDR3 DNA follows: TGTGCCAGCAGCTTTGCGAACAGCGGAAGCTATGGCTACACCTTC. Translation: CASSFANSGSYGYTF.

This clone showed up just a few times. The CDR3 here is CASSPTAAQYF. CDR3 nucleotide sequence: TGTGCCAGCAGCCCAACGGCGGCCCAGTACTTC. This sequence joins TRBV2 and TRBJ2-5; D is undetermined. The CDR3 is 11 residues long. Trimming pared 6 bases from V and 9 bases from J, leaving 11 bases between. CDR1 is SNHLY and CDR2 is FYNNEI in the germline V gene.

This clone occurred once. CDR3 residues: CASSYRSQMGYNEQFF. CDR3 in DNA: TGTGCCAGCAGTTACCGGTCACAGATGGGCTACAATGAGCAGTTCTTC. V gene TRBV6-5 combines with J gene TRBJ2-1, with D unclear. Germline V gene sequence: CDR1 MNHEY, CDR2 SVGAGI. V lost 2 bases to trimming and J lost 3 bases, with 14 bases between them. This CDR3 has 16 amino acids.

This clone was recorded a few times. This sequence joins TRBV7-2 and TRBJ2-6, with a weak D call TRBD1 (5 bases). V was cut by 5 bases and J by 2 bases, with 13 bases left in between. The CDR3 is 16 amino acids. CDR1 is SGHTA, CDR2 FQGNSA, per germline. The CDR3 coding sequence is TGTGCCAGCAGCGCCCGCAGGGCCACTGGGGCCAACGTCCTGACTTTC. Its translation is CASSARRATGANVLTF.

This clone was observed a few times. The V and J genes are TRBV19 and TRBJ1-1; weak D call: TRBD1 (5 bases). In germline, CDR1 is LNHDA, CDR2 SQIVND (reference sequence). The length of the CDR3 is 12 residues. V was cut by 3 bases and J by 7 bases, with 9 bases left in between. The CDR3 DNA reads as TGTGCCAGTAGTATGAGGGGACTTGAAGCTTTCTTT. This encodes CASSMRGLEAFF.